The source of this T cell receptor (beta chain) is a study of CD8+ T cells in alopecia areata. The treatment was: oral pan-JAK inhibitor, 5-10 mg twice daily. Unmatched junction bases numbered 4, after V lost 3 bases and J lost 5 bases. The length of the CDR3 is 14 residues. Looked up from germline, CDR1 is SGHTA and CDR2 is FQGNSA. Reverse transcription of extracted RNA yielded cDNA, which provided the sequencing template. Assay used: immunoSEQ multiplex PCR; TCRdb lists only in-frame clones, some missing. Of 150,000 to 250,000 clones detected, nearly 60% appear once; the ten largest clones hold 5.5% to 6%.

The sequencing used CD4+ T cells sorted from blood, collected at week 24, from a patient treated with tofacitinib. The chain couples TRBV7-2 to TRBJ2-7; 10 nucleotides agree with TRBD2. This sequence was found in a human donor with alopecia areata. For the CDR3, the DNA is TGTGCCAGCAGCTTTACTAGCGGGAACCACGAGCAGTACTTC. Translating gives CASSFTSGNHEQYF. Full variable domain (rest looked up from reference TRBV7-2 and TRBJ2-7): GAGVSQSPSNKVTEKGKDVELRCDPISGHTALYWYRQSLGQGLEFLIYFQGNSAPDKSGLPSDRFSAERTGGSVSTLTIQRTQQEDSAVYLCASSFTSGNHEQYFGPGTRLTVT.